A selection of T cell receptor beta chains follows, all from one sample in a study of T-cell memory formation after mild COVID-19. TCRdb recomputed calls from the 5' RACE reads with MiXCR, one row per CDR3 protein. The sample includes hundreds of thousands of distinct CDR3 sequences, roughly 13% of them seen just once. Material: PBMCs or a T cell subset sorted from them (not recorded which). All receptors come from a man aged 18 to 35 who had mild COVID-19 (a few samples of this study predate the infection). Cell type and time point are not known. Both conserved end residues are part of each CDR3. Fields, in order: CDR3 length, D gene, V gene, J gene, clone size, CDR3 protein, CDR3 DNA. A D gene is named only where the DNA matches it firmly. Only part of the rows carry a size: once, few, many, or a class if the clone is expanded.

CDR3 length: 16
D gene: -
V gene: TRBV5-5
J gene: TRBJ2-1
clone size: few
CDR3 protein: CASSLAPQGLYNEQFF
CDR3 DNA: TGTGCCAGCAGCTTGGCCCCGCAGGGCCTATACAATGAGCAGTTCTTC

CDR3 length: 16
D gene: TRBD2
V gene: TRBV2
J gene: TRBJ2-5
clone size: -
CDR3 protein: CASSLQWVAGGPAQYF
CDR3 DNA: TGTGCCAGCAGTCTCCAGTGGGTAGCGGGGGGGCCGGCCCAGTACTTC

CDR3 length: 15
D gene: TRBD2
V gene: TRBV20-1
J gene: TRBJ2-1
clone size: many
CDR3 protein: CSARVGTSGPGEQFF
CDR3 DNA: TGCAGTGCTAGAGTGGGGACTAGCGGGCCAGGGGAGCAGTTCTTC

CDR3 length: 14
D gene: -
V gene: TRBV7-9
J gene: TRBJ1-1
clone size: -
CDR3 protein: CASSLEGTNTKAFF
CDR3 DNA: TGTGCCAGCAGCTTAGAGGGCACGAACACTAAAGCTTTCTTT

CDR3 length: 12
D gene: -
V gene: TRBV6-6
J gene: TRBJ1-1
clone size: many
CDR3 protein: CASRESNTEAFF
CDR3 DNA: TGTGCCAGCAGGGAGTCGAACACTGAAGCTTTCTTT

CDR3 length: 11
D gene: -
V gene: TRBV20-1
J gene: TRBJ2-7
clone size: -
CDR3 protein: CSARGVYEQYF
CDR3 DNA: TGCAGTGCTAGAGGTGTATACGAGCAGTACTTC

CDR3 length: 14
D gene: -
V gene: TRBV19
J gene: TRBJ1-5
clone size: few
CDR3 protein: CASRTLRNNQPQHF
CDR3 DNA: TGTGCCAGTAGAACTCTACGGAACAATCAGCCCCAGCATTTT

CDR3 length: 14
D gene: TRBD1
V gene: TRBV12-3/TRBV12-4
J gene: TRBJ1-1
clone size: many
CDR3 protein: CASSPGQGKTEAFF
CDR3 DNA: TGTGCCAGCAGTCCGGGACAGGGCAAGACTGAAGCTTTCTTT

CDR3 length: 15
D gene: TRBD1
V gene: TRBV20-1
J gene: TRBJ1-4
clone size: -
CDR3 protein: CSARNAGTGVSGLFF
CDR3 DNA: TGCAGTGCTAGAAACGCCGGGACAGGGGTTTCTGGACTGTTTTTT

CDR3 length: 13
D gene: -
V gene: TRBV12-3/TRBV12-4
J gene: TRBJ2-3
clone size: -
CDR3 protein: CASSFSNAKTQYF
CDR3 DNA: TGTGCCAGCAGTTTTAGCAACGCCAAGACGCAGTATTTT

CDR3 length: 13
D gene: -
V gene: TRBV27
J gene: TRBJ1-6
clone size: few
CDR3 protein: CASPPRVNSPLHF
CDR3 DNA: TGTGCCAGCCCGCCACGAGTAAATTCACCCCTCCACTTT

CDR3 length: 18
D gene: TRBD1
V gene: TRBV25-1
J gene: TRBJ1-6
clone size: -
CDR3 protein: CASNGPDRGLSNNSPLHF
CDR3 DNA: TGTGCCAGCAATGGCCCGGACAGGGGGTTATCTAATAATTCACCCCTCCACTTT

CDR3 length: 13
D gene: TRBD2
V gene: TRBV20-1
J gene: TRBJ2-5
clone size: -
CDR3 protein: CSARLAGLQTQYF
CDR3 DNA: TGCAGTGCTAGATTAGCGGGGCTGCAGACCCAGTACTTC

CDR3 length: 17
D gene: -
V gene: TRBV7-9
J gene: TRBJ2-4
clone size: -
CDR3 protein: CASSLASRSVGKNIQYF
CDR3 DNA: TGTGCCAGCAGCTTAGCGTCGAGGTCTGTAGGCAAAAACATTCAGTACTTC

CDR3 length: 15
D gene: -
V gene: TRBV4-1
J gene: TRBJ1-1
clone size: -
CDR3 protein: CASSRVGTWNTEAFF
CDR3 DNA: TGCGCCAGCAGCCGGGTCGGTACTTGGAACACTGAAGCTTTCTTT

CDR3 length: 14
D gene: -
V gene: TRBV5-6
J gene: TRBJ1-1
clone size: few
CDR3 protein: CASSLVQAGAEAFF
CDR3 DNA: TGTGCCAGCAGCTTGGTCCAAGCAGGCGCTGAAGCTTTCTTT

CDR3 length: 16
D gene: -
V gene: TRBV20-1
J gene: TRBJ1-2
clone size: few
CDR3 protein: CSARDRKDGGTYGYTF
CDR3 DNA: TGCAGTGCTAGAGATCGGAAAGACGGAGGCACCTATGGCTACACCTTC

CDR3 length: 19
D gene: -
V gene: TRBV7-9
J gene: TRBJ1-6
clone size: -
CDR3 protein: CASSFLFRGSGTDNSPLHF
CDR3 DNA: TGTGCCAGCAGCTTCTTGTTCCGAGGCTCAGGAACCGATAATTCACCCCTCCACTTT

CDR3 length: 14
D gene: -
V gene: TRBV3-1
J gene: TRBJ1-5
clone size: -
CDR3 protein: CASSQGGDQQPQHF
CDR3 DNA: TGTGCCAGCAGCCAGGGAGGGGATCAACAGCCCCAGCATTTT

CDR3 length: 13
D gene: -
V gene: TRBV5-1
J gene: TRBJ2-5
clone size: few
CDR3 protein: CASTTVGQETQYF
CDR3 DNA: TGCGCCAGCACGACAGTTGGTCAAGAGACCCAGTACTTC

CDR3 length: 14
D gene: -
V gene: TRBV7-7
J gene: TRBJ2-2
clone size: few
CDR3 protein: CASSSRVDTGELFF
CDR3 DNA: TGTGCTAGCAGCTCCAGGGTAGACACCGGGGAGCTGTTTTTT